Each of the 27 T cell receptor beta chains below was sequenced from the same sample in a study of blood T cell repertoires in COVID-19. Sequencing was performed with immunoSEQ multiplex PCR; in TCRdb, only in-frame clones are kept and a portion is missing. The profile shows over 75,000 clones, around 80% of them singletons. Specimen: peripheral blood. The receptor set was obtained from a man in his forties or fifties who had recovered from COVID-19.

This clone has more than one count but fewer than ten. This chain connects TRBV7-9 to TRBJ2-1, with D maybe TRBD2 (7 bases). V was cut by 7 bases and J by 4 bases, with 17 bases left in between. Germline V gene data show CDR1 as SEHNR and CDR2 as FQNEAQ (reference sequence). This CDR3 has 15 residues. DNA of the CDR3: TGTGCCAGCACCCCTCCGGGGGGCAGGTACAATGAGCAGTTCTTC. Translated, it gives CASTPPGGRYNEQFF.

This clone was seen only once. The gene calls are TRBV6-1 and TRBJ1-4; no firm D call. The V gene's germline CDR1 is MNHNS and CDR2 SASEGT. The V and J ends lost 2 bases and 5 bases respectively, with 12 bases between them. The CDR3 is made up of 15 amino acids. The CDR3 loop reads CASSESLALNEKLFF. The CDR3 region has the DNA TGTGCCAGCAGTGAAAGCTTAGCACTAAATGAAAAACTGTTTTTT.

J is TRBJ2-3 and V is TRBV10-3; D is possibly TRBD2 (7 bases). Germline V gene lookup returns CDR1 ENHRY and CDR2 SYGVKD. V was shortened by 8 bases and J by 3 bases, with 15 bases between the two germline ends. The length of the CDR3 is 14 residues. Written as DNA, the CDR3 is TGTGCCATCTTCGGGGGGCAGAGGACAGATACGCAGTATTTT. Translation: CAIFGGQRTDTQYF.

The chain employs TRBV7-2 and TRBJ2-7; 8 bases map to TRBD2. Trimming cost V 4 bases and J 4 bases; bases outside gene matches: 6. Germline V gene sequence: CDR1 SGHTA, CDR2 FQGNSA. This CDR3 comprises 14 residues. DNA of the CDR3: TGTGCCAGCAGCTCCGGACTAGCTAGGTACGAGCAGTACTTC. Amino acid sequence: CASSSGLARYEQYF.

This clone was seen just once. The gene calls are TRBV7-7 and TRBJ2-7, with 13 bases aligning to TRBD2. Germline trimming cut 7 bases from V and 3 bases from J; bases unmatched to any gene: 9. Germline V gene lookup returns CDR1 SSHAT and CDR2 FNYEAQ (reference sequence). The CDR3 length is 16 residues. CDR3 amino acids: CASTKGTSGNIYEQYF. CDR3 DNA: TGTGCCAGCACCAAGGGGACTAGCGGGAACATCTACGAGCAGTACTTC.

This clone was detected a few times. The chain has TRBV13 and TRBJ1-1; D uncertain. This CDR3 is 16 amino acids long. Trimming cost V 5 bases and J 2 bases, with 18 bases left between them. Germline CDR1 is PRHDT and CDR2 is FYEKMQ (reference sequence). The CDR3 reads CASSQPHFAVNTEAFF. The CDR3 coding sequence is TGTGCCAGCAGCCAACCCCATTTTGCAGTCAACACTGAAGCTTTCTTT.

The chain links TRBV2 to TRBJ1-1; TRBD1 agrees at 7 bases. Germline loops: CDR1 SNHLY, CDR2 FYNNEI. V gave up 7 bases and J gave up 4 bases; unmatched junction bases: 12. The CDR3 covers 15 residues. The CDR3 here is CASILDRTSSTEAFF. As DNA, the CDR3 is TGTGCCAGCATCCTGGACAGGACGTCGAGCACTGAAGCTTTCTTT.

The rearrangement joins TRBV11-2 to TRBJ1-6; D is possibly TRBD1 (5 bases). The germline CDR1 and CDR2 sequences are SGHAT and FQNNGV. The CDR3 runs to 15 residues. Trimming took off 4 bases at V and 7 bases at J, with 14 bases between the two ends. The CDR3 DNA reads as TGTGCCAGCAGCTCCTTTTACAGGAAAAATTCACCCCTCCACTTT. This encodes CASSSFYRKNSPLHF.

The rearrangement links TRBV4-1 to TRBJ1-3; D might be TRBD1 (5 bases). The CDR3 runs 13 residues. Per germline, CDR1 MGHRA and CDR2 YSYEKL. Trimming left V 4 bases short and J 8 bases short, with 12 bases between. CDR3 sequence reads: CASSRGRADTIYF. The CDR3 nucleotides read TGCGCCAGCAGCCGGGGCAGGGCGGACACCATATATTTT.

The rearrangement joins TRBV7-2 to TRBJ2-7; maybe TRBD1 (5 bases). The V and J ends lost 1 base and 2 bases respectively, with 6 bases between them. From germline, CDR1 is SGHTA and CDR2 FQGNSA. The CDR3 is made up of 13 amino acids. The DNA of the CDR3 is TGTGCCAGCAGCTTAGGGGGCCCCTACGAGCAGTACTTC. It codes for CASSLGGPYEQYF. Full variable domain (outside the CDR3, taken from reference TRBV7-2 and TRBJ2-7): GAGVSQSPSNKVTEKGKDVELRCDPISGHTALYWYRQSLGQGLEFLIYFQGNSAPDKSGLPSDRFSAERTGGSVSTLTIQRTQQEDSAVYLCASSLGGPYEQYFGPGTRLTVT.

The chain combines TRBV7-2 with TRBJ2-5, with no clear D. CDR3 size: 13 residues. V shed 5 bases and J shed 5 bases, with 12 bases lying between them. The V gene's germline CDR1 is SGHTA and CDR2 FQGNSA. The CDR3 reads CASSPPVRETQYF. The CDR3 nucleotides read TGTGCCAGCAGCCCCCCCGTTCGGGAGACCCAGTACTTC.

CDR3: CASSGRSGGDSPLHF. The CDR3 DNA is TGCGCCAGCAGCGGGAGATCGGGAGGCGATTCACCCCTCCACTTT. V and J are TRBV5-1 and TRBJ1-6; D uncertain. The CDR3 has 15 residues. The germline gives CDR1 SGHRS, CDR2 YFSETQ. Trimming removed 4 bases at V and 8 bases at J, with 16 bases between.

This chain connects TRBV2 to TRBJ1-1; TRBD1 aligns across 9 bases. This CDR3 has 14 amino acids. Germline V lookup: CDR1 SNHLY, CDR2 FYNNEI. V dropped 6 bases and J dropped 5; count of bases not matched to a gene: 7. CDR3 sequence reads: CASREDRGGTEAFF. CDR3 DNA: TGTGCCAGCAGGGAGGACAGGGGAGGTACTGAAGCTTTCTTT.

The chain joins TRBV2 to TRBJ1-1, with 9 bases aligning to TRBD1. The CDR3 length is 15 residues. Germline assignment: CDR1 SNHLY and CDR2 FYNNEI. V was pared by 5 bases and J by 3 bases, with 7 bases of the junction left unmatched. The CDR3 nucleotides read TGTGCCAGCAGTCGGACAGGGGCCGGGGACACTGAAGCTTTCTTT. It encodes CASSRTGAGDTEAFF.

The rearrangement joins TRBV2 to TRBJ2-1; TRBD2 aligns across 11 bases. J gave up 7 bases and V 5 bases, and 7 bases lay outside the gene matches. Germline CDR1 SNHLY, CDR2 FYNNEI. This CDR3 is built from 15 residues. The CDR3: CASSRTSGSRNEQFF. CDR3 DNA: TGTGCCAGCAGTCGCACTAGCGGGAGTAGAAATGAGCAGTTCTTC.

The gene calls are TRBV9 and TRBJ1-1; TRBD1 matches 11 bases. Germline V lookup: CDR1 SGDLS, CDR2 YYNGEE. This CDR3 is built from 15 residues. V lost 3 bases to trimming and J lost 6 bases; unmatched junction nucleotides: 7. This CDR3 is CASSARTGGNAEAFF. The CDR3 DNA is TGTGCCAGCAGCGCCCGGACAGGGGGCAATGCTGAAGCTTTCTTT.

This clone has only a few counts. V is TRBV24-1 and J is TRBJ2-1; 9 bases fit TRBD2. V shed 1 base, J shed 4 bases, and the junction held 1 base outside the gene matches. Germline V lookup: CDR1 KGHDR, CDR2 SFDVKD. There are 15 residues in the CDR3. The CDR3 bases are TGTGCCACCAGTGATTTCGCGGGGGGGTACAATGAGCAGTTCTTC. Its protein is CATSDFAGGYNEQFF.

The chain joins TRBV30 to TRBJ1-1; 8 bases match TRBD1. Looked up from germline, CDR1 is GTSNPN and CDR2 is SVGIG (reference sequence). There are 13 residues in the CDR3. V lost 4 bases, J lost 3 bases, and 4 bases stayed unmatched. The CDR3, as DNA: TGTGCCTGGATCGGGACAGGATACACTGAAGCTTTCTTT. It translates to CAWIGTGYTEAFF. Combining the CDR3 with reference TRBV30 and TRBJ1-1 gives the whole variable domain SQTIHQWPATLVQPVGSPLSLECTVEGTSNPNLYWYRQAAGRGLQLLFYSVGIGQISSEVPQNLSASRPQDRQFILSSKKLLLSDSGFYLCAWIGTGYTEAFFGQGTRLTVV.

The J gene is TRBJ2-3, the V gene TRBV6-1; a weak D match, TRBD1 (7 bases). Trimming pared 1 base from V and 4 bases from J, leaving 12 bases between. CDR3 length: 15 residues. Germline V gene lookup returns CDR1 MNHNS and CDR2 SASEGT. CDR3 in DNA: TGTGCCAGCAGTGAAGTTGGAGGGGGCGCAGATACGCAGTATTTT. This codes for CASSEVGGGADTQYF.

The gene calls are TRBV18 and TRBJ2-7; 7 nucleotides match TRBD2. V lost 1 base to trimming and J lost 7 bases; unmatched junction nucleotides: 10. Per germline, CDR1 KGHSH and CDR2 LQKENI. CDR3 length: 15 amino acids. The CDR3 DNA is TGTGCCAGCTCACCACTTGCGGGGGACCTTGGGGAGCAGTACTTC. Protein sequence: CASSPLAGDLGEQYF.

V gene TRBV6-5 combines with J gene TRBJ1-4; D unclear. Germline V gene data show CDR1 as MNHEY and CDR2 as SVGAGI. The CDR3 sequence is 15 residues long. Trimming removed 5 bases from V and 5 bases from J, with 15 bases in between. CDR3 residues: CASSPRGPRNEKLFF. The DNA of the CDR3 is TGTGCCAGCAGTCCCCGGGGTCCTCGGAATGAAAAACTGTTTTTT.

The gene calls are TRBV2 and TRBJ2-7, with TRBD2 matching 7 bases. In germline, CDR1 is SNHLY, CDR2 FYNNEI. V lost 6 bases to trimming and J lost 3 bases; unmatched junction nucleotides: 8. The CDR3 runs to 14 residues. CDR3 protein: CASSPPAGVYEQYF. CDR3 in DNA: TGTGCCAGCAGCCCCCCGGCGGGGGTCTACGAGCAGTACTTC.

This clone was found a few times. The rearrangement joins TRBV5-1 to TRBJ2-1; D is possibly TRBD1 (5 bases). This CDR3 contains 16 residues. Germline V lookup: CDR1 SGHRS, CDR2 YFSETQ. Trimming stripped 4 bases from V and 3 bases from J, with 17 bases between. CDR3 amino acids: CASSLGQKVGYNEQFF. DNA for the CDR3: TGCGCCAGCAGCCTTGGACAAAAGGTAGGCTACAATGAGCAGTTCTTC.

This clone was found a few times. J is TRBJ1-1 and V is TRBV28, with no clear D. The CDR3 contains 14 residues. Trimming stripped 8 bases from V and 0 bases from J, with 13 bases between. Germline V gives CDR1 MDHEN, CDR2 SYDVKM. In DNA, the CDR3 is TGTGCCAGCCTTGGCCCCATAATGAACACTGAAGCTTTCTTT. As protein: CASLGPIMNTEAFF.

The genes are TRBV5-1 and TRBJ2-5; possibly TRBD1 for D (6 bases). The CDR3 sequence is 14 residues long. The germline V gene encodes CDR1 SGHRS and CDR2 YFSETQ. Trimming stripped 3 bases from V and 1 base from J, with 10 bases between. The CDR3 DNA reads TGCGCCAGCAGCTACGGACAGATCCAAGAGACCCAGTACTTC. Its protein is CASSYGQIQETQYF.

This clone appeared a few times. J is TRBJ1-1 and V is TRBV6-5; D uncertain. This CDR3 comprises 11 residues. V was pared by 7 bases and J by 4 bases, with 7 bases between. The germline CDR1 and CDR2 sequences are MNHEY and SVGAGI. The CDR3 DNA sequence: TGTGCCAGCACCTACGGCACTGAAGCTTTCTTT. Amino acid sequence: CASTYGTEAFF.

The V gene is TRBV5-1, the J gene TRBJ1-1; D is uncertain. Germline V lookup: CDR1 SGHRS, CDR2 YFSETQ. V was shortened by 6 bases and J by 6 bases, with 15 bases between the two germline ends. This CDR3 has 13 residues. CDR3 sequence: CASTDAAKAEAFF. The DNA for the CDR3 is TGCGCCAGCACCGACGCGGCAAAGGCTGAAGCTTTCTTT.